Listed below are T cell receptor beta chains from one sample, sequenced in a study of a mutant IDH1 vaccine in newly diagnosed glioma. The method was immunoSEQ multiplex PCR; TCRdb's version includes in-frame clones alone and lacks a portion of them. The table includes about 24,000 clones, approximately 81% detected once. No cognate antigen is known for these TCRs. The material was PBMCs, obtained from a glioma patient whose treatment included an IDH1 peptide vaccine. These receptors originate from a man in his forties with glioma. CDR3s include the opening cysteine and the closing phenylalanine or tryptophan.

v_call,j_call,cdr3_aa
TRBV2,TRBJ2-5,CASSQGRGLVSETQYF
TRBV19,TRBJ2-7,CASSRQLGSYEQYF
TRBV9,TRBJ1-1,CASSVAGIAEAFF
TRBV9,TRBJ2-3,CASNVYGGGGNTQYF
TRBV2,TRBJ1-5,CASRDRAVSNQPQHF
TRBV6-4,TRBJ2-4,CASSDSIGAGNIQYF
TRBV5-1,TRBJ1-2,CASSNSGTLFYGYTF
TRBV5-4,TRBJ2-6,CASSVGQSSGANVLTF
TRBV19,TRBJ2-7,CASSILRQGLYEQYF
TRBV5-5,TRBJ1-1,CASSFSAGNTEAFF
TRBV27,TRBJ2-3,CASSTTDTQYF
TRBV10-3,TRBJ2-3,CAISQGVSTDTQYF
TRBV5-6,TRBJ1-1,CASSFQGGTEAFF
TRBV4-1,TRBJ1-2,CASSPHSRENYGYTF
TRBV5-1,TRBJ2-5,CASSGETQYF
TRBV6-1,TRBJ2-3,CASSDESYSTDTQYF
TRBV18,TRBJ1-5,CASSLGQAYSNQPQHF
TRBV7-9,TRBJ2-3,CASDSGSTDTQYF
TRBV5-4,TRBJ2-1,CASRISRLEEQFF
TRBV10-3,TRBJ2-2,CAAGRLNTGELFF
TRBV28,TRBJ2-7,CASSSYTGTGDSEQYF
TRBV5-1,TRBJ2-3,CASSEGTSGMADTQYF
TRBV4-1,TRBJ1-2,CASSQVGAGGDYGYTF
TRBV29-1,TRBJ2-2,CSVREGTGNTGELFF
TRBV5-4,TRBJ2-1,CASSFSPREQFF
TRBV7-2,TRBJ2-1,CASSTRLTSGTNEQFF
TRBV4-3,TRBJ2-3,CASSRTAGRDTQYF
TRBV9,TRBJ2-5,CASSPHSGKTQYF
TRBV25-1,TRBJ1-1,CASRGMNTEAFF
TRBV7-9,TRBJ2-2,CASSPRILRTGELFF
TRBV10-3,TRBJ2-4,CAISEGGEAKNIQYF
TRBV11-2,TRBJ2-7,CASSLSYQVTYEQYF
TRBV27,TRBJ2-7,CASSLFGPRWEQYF
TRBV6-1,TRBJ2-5,CASSEASQGRSTQYF
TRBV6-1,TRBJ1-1,CASSEARTQAFF
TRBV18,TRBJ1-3,CASSPRLAQGFGNTIYF
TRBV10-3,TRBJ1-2,CAISESGGYGYTF
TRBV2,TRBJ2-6,CASSGGANVLTF
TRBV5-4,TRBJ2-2,CATGGLAGELFF
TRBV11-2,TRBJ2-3,CASSTWTSGSTDTQYF
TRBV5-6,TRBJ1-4,CASSHRGRLSEKLFF
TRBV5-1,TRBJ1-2,CASSLAPGTEPGYTF
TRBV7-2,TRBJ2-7,CASSLGPRAYEQYF
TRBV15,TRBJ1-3,CATSRDRDPGNTIYF
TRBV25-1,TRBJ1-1,CASTWGNTEAFF
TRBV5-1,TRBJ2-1,CASSFRDSYNEQFF
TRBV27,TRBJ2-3,CASGPDTQYF
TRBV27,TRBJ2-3,CASSSWTSGHTDTQYF
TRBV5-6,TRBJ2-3,CASSLRLAGGGGTDTQYF
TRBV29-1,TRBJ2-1,CSASGTSGRAGYEQFF
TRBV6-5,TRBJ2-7,CASSGGLASYEQYF
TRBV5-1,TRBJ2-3,CASSLPTGTPDTQYF
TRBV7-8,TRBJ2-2,CASSLSRDRAPGELFF
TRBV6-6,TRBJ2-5,CASITSPVAAKETQYF
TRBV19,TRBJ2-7,CASSHGLLKQYF
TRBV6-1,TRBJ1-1,CASRVQGAWGTEAFF
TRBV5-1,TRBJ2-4,CASSLVGAGAKNIQYF
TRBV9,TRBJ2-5,CASSVSPGGGETQYF
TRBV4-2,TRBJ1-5,CASSPVRGDQPQHF
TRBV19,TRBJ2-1,CASSPEGGSWRLSSYNEQFF